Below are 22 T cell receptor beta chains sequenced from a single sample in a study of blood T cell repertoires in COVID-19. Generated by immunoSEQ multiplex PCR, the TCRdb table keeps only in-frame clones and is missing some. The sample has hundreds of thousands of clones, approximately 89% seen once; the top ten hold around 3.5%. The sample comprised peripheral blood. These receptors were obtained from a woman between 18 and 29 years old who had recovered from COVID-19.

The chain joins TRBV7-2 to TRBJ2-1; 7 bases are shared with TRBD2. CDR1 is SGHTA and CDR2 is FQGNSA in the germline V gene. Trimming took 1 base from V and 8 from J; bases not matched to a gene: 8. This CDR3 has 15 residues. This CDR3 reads CASSLVGGGVHEQFF. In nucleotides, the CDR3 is TGTGCCAGCAGCTTAGTCGGGGGAGGGGTCCATGAGCAGTTCTTC.

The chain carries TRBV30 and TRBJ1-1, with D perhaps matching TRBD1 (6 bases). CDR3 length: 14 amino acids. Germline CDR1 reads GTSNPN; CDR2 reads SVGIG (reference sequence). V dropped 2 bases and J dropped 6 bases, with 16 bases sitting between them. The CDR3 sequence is CAWSTRRRGPEAFF. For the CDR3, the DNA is TGTGCCTGGAGTACCCGGCGCAGGGGCCCTGAAGCTTTCTTT.

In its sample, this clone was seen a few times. The chain's CDR3 is CASSPPGLAPGELFF. DNA of the CDR3: TGTGCCAGCTCCCCTCCGGGACTAGCTCCCGGGGAGCTGTTTTTT. The chain is built from TRBV19 and TRBJ2-2; 9 bases are shared with TRBD2. V lost 9 bases and J lost 6; bases outside the gene matches: 11. This CDR3 contains 15 residues. Germline V gives CDR1 LNHDA, CDR2 SQIVND (reference sequence).

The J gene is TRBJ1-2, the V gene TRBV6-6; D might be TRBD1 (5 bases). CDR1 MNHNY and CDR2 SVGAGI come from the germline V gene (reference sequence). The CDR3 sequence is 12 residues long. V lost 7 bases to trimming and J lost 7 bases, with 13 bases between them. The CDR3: CASTGGAGGYTF. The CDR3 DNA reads TGTGCCAGCACCGGTGGGGCCGGTGGCTACACCTTC.

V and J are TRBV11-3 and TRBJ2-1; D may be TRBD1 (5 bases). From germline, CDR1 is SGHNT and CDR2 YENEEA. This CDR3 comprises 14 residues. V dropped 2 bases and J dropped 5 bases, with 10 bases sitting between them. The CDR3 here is CASSLTQGNNEQFF. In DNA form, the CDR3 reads TGTGCCAGCAGCTTAACTCAGGGTAACAATGAGCAGTTCTTC.

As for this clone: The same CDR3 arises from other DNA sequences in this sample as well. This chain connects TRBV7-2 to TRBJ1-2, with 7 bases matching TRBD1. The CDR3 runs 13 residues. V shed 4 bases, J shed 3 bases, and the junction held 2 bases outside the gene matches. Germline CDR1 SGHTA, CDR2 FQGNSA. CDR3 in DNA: TGTGCCAGCAGCTACGGGACAGACTATGGCTACACCTTC. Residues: CASSYGTDYGYTF. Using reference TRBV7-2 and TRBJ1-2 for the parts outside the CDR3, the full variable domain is GAGVSQSPSNKVTEKGKDVELRCDPISGHTALYWYRQSLGQGLEFLIYFQGNSAPDKSGLPSDRFSAERTGGSVSTLTIQRTQQEDSAVYLCASSYGTDYGYTFGSGTRLTVV.

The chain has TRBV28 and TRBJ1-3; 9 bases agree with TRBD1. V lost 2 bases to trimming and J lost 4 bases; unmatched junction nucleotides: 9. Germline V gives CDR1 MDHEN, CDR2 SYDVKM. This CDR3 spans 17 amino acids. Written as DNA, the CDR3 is TGTGCCAGCAGTTTACGGACAGGGGCCTTCCTCGGAAACACCATATATTTT. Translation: CASSLRTGAFLGNTIYF.

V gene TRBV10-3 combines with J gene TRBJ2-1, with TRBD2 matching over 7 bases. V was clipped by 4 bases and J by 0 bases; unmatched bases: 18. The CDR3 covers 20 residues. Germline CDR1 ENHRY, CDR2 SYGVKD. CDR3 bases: TGTGCCATCAGTGTACCCTCTCCTCGAAGGTCTAGCGGCTCCTACAATGAGCAGTTCTTC. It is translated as CAISVPSPRRSSGSYNEQFF.

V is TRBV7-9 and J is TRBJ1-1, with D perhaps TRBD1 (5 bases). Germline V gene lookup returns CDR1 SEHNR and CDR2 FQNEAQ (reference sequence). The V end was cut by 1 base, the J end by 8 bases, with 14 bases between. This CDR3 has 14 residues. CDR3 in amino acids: CASSLGDGAPEAFF. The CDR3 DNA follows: TGTGCCAGCAGCTTAGGAGATGGGGCGCCAGAAGCTTTCTTT.

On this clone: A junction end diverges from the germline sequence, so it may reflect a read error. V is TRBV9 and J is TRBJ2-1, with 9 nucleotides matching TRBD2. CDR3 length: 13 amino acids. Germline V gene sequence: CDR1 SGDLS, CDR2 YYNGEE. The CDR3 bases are TGTGCCAGCAGCGTAGATAATAGCGGGAGAGGGGTCTTC. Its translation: CASSVDNSGRGVF.

The DNA of the CDR3 is TGTGCCAGCAGTTTACACAAGACAGGGACCTATAATTCACCCCTCCACTTT. Translated, it gives CASSLHKTGTYNSPLHF. The chain links TRBV27 to TRBJ1-6, with TRBD1 matching over 7 bases. The V gene end was trimmed by 2 bases and the J gene end by 2 bases; junction bases not matched to a gene: 6. The CDR3 length is 17 residues. Germline CDR1 is MNHEY and CDR2 is SMNVEV (reference sequence).

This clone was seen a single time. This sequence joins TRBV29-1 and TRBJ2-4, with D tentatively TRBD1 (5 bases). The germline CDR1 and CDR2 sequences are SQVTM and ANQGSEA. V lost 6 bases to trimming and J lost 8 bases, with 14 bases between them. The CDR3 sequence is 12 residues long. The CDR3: CSVLWGADIQYF. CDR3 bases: TGCAGCGTCCTGTGGGGCGCAGACATTCAGTACTTC.

CDR3 DNA sequence: TGTGCCAGCAGTTGGGACACCTTGGAGCAGTACGTC. Residues: CASSWDTLEQYV. The chain is built from TRBV6-2 or TRBV6-3 and TRBJ2-7, with D possibly being TRBD1 (6 bases). The germline CDR1 and CDR2 sequences are MNHEY and SVGEGT. This CDR3 spans 12 amino acids. V was cut by 4 bases and J by 7 bases, with 11 bases left in between.

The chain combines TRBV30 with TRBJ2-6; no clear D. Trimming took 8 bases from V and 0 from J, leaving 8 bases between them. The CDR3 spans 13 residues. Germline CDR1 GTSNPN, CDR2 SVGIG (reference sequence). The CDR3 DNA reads TGTGCCCGTGACAACTCTGGGGCCAACGTCCTGACTTTC. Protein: CARDNSGANVLTF.

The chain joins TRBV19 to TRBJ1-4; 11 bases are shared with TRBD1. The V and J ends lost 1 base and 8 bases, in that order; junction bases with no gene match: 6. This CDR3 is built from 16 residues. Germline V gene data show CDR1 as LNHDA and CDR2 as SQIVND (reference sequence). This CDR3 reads CASSIVLGQGAEKLFF. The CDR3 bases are TGTGCCAGTAGTATAGTATTAGGACAGGGGGCCGAAAAACTGTTTTTT. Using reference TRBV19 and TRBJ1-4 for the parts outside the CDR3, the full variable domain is DGGITQSPKYLFRKEGQNVTLSCEQNLNHDAMYWYRQDPGQGLRLIYYSQIVNDFQKGDIAEGYSVSREKKESFPLTVTSAQKNPTAFYLCASSIVLGQGAEKLFFGSGTQLSVL.

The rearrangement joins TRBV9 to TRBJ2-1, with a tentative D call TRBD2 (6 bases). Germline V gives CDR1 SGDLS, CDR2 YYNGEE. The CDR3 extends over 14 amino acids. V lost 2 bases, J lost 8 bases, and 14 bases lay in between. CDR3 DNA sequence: TGTGCCAGCAGCGTCCTCTCTAGCGTCGATGAGCAGTTCTTC. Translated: CASSVLSSVDEQFF.

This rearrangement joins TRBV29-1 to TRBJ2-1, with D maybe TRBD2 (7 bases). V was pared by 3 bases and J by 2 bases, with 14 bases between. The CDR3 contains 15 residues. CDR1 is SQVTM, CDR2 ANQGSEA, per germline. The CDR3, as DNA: TGCAGCGTTGATTTGCGGGGGCGGGCCTACAATGAGCAGTTCTTC. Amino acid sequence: CSVDLRGRAYNEQFF.

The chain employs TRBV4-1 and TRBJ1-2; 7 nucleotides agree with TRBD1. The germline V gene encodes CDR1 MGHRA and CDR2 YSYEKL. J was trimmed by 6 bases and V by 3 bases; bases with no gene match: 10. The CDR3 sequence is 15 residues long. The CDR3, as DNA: TGCGCCAGCAGCCACGAACAACAGGGGATCCATGGCTACACCTTC. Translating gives CASSHEQQGIHGYTF.

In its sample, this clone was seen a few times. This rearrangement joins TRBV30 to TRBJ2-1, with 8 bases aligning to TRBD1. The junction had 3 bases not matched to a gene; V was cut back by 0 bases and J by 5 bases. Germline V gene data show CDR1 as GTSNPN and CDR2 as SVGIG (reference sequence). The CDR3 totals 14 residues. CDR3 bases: TGTGCCTGGAGTGTGGGACAGGTAGACAATGAGCAGTTCTTC. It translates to CAWSVGQVDNEQFF.

This chain's CDR3 is CASSTDRGRNGELFF. CDR3 nucleotides: TGTGCCAGCAGCACGGACAGGGGGAGGAACGGGGAGCTGTTTTTT. This chain connects TRBV13 to TRBJ2-2; TRBD1 matches at 10 bases. Unmatched junction bases numbered 7, after V lost 5 bases and J lost 7 bases. From germline, CDR1 is PRHDT and CDR2 FYEKMQ (reference sequence). This CDR3 contains 15 residues.

CDR3 amino acids: CASSLPNSLEAFF. CDR3 DNA: TGTGCCAGCAGTCTCCCCAACAGCCTTGAAGCTTTCTTT. The chain joins TRBV14 to TRBJ1-1; no firm D call. Trimming removed 6 bases from V and 7 bases from J, with 15 bases in between. This CDR3 region has 13 residues. Germline CDR1 reads SGHDN; CDR2 reads FVKESK.

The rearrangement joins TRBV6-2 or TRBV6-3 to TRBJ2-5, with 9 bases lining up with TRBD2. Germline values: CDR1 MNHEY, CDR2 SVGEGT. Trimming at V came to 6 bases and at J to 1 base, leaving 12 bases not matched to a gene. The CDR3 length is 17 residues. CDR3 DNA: TGTGCCAGCAGCCGGACTAGCGCCAGGGCCTCCCAAGAGACCCAGTACTTC. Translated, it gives CASSRTSARASQETQYF.